What follows describes a single TCR beta chain. Antigen: not known. The CDR3 is made up of 15 amino acids. V dropped 7 bases and J dropped 1 base, with 14 bases sitting between them. No fewer than 5.5 micrograms of total RNA were isolated from every sample. This record comes from a study of blood T cells in healthy people across ages. The authors ran a second PCR of about 6 to 12 cycles using a sample-barcoded 5' primer and a J-beta primer mix. All samples gave at least 2.5 million CDR3-containing paired-end reads. MiXCR, run by TCRdb on the 5' RACE reads, gives a single entry per CDR3 protein. The sample has about 1.5 million distinct CDR3 sequences, about 45% seen once. Study-level results: Using unsorted PBMCs precluded a conclusive naive versus antigen-experienced comparison.

This receptor was taken from a young woman in good health. This chain uses TRBV12-3 or TRBV12-4 with TRBJ1-5, with D perhaps TRBD1 (6 bases). Sequenced input: blood. The CDR3 protein is CASTPRGSSNQPQHF. The CDR3 DNA reads as TGTGCCAGCACCCCCAGGGGTTCAAGCAATCAGCCCCAGCATTTT.